This T cell receptor beta chain was observed in a study of blood T cell repertoires in COVID-19 (dated by TCRdb to between 2020 and 2021). Turning to the overall study: Samples from collaborators originated in the United States, Italy and Spain and spanned both the acute and convalescent phases of COVID-19. Deeply sampled blood TCRbeta repertoires from subjects exposed to, actively infected with, or recovered from COVID-19 were included in the dataset. Where available, HLA class I and class II types were obtained from metadata supplied by the sample provider rather than from assay-based typing. Sample metadata almost always included a de-identified subject ID, COVID-19 status, age in years and sex. Samples were obtained from the ongoing ImmuneRACE study (first 160 participants) and from approximately 1,200 subjects provided by 6 global collaborators. The repertoires were released in a freely available public database meant as a resource for research on the immune response to SARS-CoV-2. The material from the prospective study consisted of cDNA or gDNA derived from T cells, B-cell-depleted T cells, or PBMCs. Results the study describes overall, beyond this receptor: Clinical and demographic metadata were provided uncurated, with the amount varying by source and participant.

Ends trimmed: V by 0 bases, J by 2 bases; bases unmatched to a gene: 3. Reading the germline V gene (reference sequence) gives CDR1 GTSNPN and CDR2 SVGIG. From cysteine to phenylalanine, the CDR3 is 15 amino acids long. Just CDR3 DNA is preserved here, 45 bases in frame from base 1. Collaborating institutions collected whole blood in K2EDTA tubes following their own protocols. For TCRbeta analysis, collaborators shipped samples as frozen whole blood, isolated PBMCs, or DNA extracted from either of those sample types. TCRbeta CDR3 regions were amplified from genomic DNA using the immunoSEQ Assay, a bias-controlled multiplex PCR. For the original study's pipeline: Within the assay, amplification of reference gene primers was used to estimate how many nucleated cells each sample contained. To quantify the absolute abundance of each unique TCRbeta CDR3 rearrangement, sequence reads were collapsed and filtered. Productive Simpson clonality was computed per sample as the square root of Simpson's diversity index over productive rearrangements. TCRdb took over this immuneACCESS table, retaining in-frame rearrangements with V and J assigned. Such tables are incomplete; in checked studies, under half of the missing clones stem from an unresolved V gene, and the remainder is unexplained. V and J calls and clone size are those listed in that table; D and trimming were worked out from the DNA. The sample table lists around 50,000 clones, 90% of them with a count of one. The ten largest clones take up 1.4% of the sample.

Of note for this clone: Its antigen has not been determined. The input lacks base qualities; no much larger clone sits a single base away.

The TCR originated in a man in his sixties with acute or convalescent COVID-19. This sequence uses TRBV30 and TRBJ2-1; 8 junctional bases match TRBD2. Source material: peripheral blood. The base sequence is TGTGCCTGGAGTGTATCACTAGCGGCCTACAATGAGCAGTTCTTC. The translation is CAWSVSLAAYNEQFF.